This TCR beta chain originates from a study of cytomegalovirus exposure and HLA in healthy donors. Study overall: From donors who were HLA-typed, an early data release held about 85 million unique TCRs. Study-level findings and limits: By a later analysis, the bulk of CMV-associated TCR beta chains appeared HLA-restricted.

The CDR3 extends over 13 amino acids. V gave up 7 bases and J gave up 7 bases; unmatched junction bases: 9. CDR1 is SQVTM, CDR2 ANQGSEA, per germline. Note on this clone: Its antigen remains unidentified.

PCR amplification relied on 60 Vbeta primers (plus 13 Jbeta primers). Sequencing was performed with immunoSEQ multiplex PCR; in TCRdb, only in-frame clones are kept and a portion is missing. The data show 80,000 to 95,000 clones, 80% to 90% seen once. Sample: PBMCs. The chain has TRBV29-1 and TRBJ1-4, with 7 bases that match TRBD1. This sequence was found in a woman aged 25 to 39 in good health and CMV-seronegative. The CDR3 here is CSGRQGFGEKLFF. In DNA, the CDR3 is TGCAGCGGAAGACAGGGCTTCGGTGAAAAACTGTTTTTT.